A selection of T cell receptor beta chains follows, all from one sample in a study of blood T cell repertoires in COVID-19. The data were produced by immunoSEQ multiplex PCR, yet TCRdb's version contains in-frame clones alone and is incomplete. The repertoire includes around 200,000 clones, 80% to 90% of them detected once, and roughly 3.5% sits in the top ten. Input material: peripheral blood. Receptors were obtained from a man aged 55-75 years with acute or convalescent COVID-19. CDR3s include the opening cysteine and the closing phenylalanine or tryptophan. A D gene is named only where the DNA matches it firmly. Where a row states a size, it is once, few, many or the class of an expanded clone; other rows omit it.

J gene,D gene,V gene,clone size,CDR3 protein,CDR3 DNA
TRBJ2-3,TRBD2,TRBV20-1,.,CSASRTSGLRTDTQYF,TGCAGTGCTAGTAGGACTAGCGGGTTACGCACAGATACGCAGTATTTT
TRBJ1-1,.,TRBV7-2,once,CASSLADSRHRNTEAFF,TGTGCCAGCAGCTTAGCAGATAGTAGACACCGGAACACTGAAGCTTTCTTT
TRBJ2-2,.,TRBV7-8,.,CASSQGRVNTGELFF,TGTGCCAGCAGCCAGGGGAGGGTGAACACCGGGGAGCTGTTTTTT
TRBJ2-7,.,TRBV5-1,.,CASSLVHGPSYEQYF,TGCGCCAGCAGCTTGGTCCATGGGCCGAGCTACGAGCAGTACTTC
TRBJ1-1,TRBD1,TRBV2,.,CASSASRGQANTEAFF,TGTGCCAGCAGTGCTTCCAGAGGACAGGCCAACACTGAAGCTTTCTTT
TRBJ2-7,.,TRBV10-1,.,CASIMPLGSGSSYEQYF,TGCGCCAGCATAATGCCTCTGGGGTCCGGGAGCTCCTACGAGCAGTACTTC
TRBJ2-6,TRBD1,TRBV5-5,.,CASTRTGSSSGANVLTF,TGTGCCAGCACCCGGACAGGCTCTAGCTCTGGGGCCAACGTCCTGACTTTC
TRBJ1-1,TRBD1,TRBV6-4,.,CASRVRQGNTEAFF,TGTGCCAGCAGGGTGAGACAGGGGAACACTGAAGCTTTCTTT
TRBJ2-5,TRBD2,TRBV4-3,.,CASSQDELAGKTQYF,TGCGCCAGCAGCCAAGATGAGCTAGCGGGGAAGACCCAGTACTTC
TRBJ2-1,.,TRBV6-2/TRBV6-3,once,CASSYAQYNEQFF,TGTGCCAGCAGTTACGCACAGTACAATGAGCAGTTCTTC
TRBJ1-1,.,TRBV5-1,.,CASSLVLGAAEAFF,TGCGCCAGCAGCTTGGTTTTAGGGGCCGCTGAAGCTTTCTTT
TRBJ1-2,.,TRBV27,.,CASSPHQSPIIGYTF,TGTGCCAGCAGTCCCCACCAAAGCCCCATCATTGGCTACACCTTC
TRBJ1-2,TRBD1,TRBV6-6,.,CASSRPGTGVRGYTF,TGTGCCAGCAGCCGACCCGGGACAGGGGTTCGCGGCTACACCTTC
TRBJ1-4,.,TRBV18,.,CASSPPRGRGDNEKLFF,TGTGCCAGCTCACCGCCCCGCGGGAGAGGGGATAATGAAAAACTGTTTTTT
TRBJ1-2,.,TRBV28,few,CASSSVYGYTF,TGTGCCAGCAGTTCCGTTTATGGCTACACCTTC
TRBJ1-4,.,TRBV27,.,CASSRREGEKLFF,TGTGCCAGCAGTCGGAGGGAGGGGGAAAAACTGTTTTTT
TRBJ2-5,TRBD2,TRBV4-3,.,CASSLRLAGGETQYF,TGCGCCAGCAGCCTAAGACTAGCGGGAGGAGAGACCCAGTACTTC
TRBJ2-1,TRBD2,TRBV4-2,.,CASSHGLAEYNEQFF,TGTGCCAGCAGCCATGGACTAGCGGAGTACAATGAGCAGTTCTTC
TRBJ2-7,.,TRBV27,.,CASSLRRGPYEQYF,TGTGCCAGCAGTTTACGGCGGGGCCCCTACGAGCAGTACTTC
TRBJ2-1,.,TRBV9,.,CASSPGGPEQFF,TGTGCCAGCAGCCCCGGGGGGCCTGAGCAGTTCTTC
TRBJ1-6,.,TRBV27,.,CASSFHRGEISPLHF,TGTGCCAGCAGTTTTCATCGCGGGGAGATTTCACCCCTCCACTTT
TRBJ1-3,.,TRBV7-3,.,CASSLQGKPGNTIYF,TGTGCCAGCAGCTTACAGGGGAAACCTGGAAACACCATATATTTT
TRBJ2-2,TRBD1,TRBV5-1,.,CASSPRGQGALTGELFF,TGCGCCAGCAGCCCCCGGGGACAGGGGGCGCTTACCGGGGAGCTGTTTTTT
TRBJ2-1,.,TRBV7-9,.,CASSLTVGEQFF,TGTGCCAGCAGCTTAACGGTCGGTGAGCAGTTCTTC
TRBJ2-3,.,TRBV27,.,CASSLLYPRTVPGTDTQYF,TGTGCCAGCAGTTTATTATACCCCCGGACTGTGCCGGGCACAGATACGCAGTATTTT
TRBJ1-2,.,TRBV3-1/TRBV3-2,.,CASSQVGGIHGYTF,TGTGCCAGCAGCCAAGTCGGAGGCATCCACGGCTACACCTTC
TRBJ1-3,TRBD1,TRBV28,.,CASSLWNRGYSGNTIYF,TGTGCCAGCAGTTTATGGAACAGGGGATACTCTGGAAACACCATATATTTT
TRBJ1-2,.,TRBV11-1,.,CASSPTTGNYGYTF,TGTGCCAGCAGTCCGACGACGGGAAACTATGGCTACACCTTC
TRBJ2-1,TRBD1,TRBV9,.,CASSVAGQGNNEQFF,TGTGCCAGCAGCGTAGCGGGACAGGGGAACAATGAGCAGTTCTTC
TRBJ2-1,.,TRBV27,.,CASSFRDYNEQFF,TGTGCCAGCAGTTTCCGGGACTACAATGAGCAGTTCTTC
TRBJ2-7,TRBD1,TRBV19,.,CASSSQQGSTYEQYF,TGTGCCAGTAGTTCCCAACAGGGGAGCACCTACGAGCAGTACTTC
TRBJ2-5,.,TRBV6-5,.,CASTKTVRETQYF,TGTGCCAGCACCAAAACAGTCCGGGAGACCCAGTACTTC
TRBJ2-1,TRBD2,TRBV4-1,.,CASSHSILAGGGNEQFF,TGCGCCAGCAGCCACTCCATTCTAGCGGGAGGTGGGAATGAGCAGTTCTTC
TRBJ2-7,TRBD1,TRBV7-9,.,CASSLGQGAYEQYF,TGTGCCAGCAGCCTGGGACAGGGGGCTTACGAGCAGTACTTC
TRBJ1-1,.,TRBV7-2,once,CASSLGSGSNTEAFF,TGTGCCAGCAGCTTAGGGTCAGGGTCTAACACTGAAGCTTTCTTT
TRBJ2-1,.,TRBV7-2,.,CASSLGGISYNEQFF,TGTGCCAGCAGCCTCGGGGGAATCTCCTACAATGAGCAGTTCTTC
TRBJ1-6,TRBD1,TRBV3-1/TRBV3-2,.,CASSQKTGPGSYNSPLHF,TGTGCCAGCAGCCAAAAGACAGGGCCAGGCTCCTATAATTCACCCCTCCACTTT
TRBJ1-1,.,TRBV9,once,CASSVAVNTEAFF,TGTGCCAGCAGCGTAGCGGTGAACACTGAAGCTTTCTTT
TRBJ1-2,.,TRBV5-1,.,CASSLAQGDGYTF,TGCGCCAGCAGCTTGGCTCAGGGCGATGGCTACACCTTC
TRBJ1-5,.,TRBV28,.,CASSLLGGNQPQHF,TGTGCCAGCAGTTTACTAGGTGGAAATCAGCCCCAGCATTTT
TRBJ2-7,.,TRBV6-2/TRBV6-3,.,CASGLTYEQYF,TGTGCCAGCGGCCTAACCTACGAGCAGTACTTC
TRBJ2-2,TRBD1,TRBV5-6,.,CASSLLGQGSGELFF,TGTGCCAGCAGCTTGTTGGGACAGGGAAGCGGGGAGCTGTTTTTT
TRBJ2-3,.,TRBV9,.,CASSEDGLDTQYF,TGTGCCAGCAGCGAAGACGGGTTGGATACGCAGTATTTT
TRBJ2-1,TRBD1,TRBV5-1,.,CASSLGDRGWSLNEQFF,TGCGCCAGCAGCTTGGGGGACAGGGGATGGTCTCTCAATGAGCAGTTCTTC
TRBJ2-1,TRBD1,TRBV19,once,CASSRRGTGGSVSSYNEQFF,TGTGCCAGTTCAAGACGCGGGACAGGGGGCTCCGTGTCCTCCTACAATGAGCAGTTCTTC
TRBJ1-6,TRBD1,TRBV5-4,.,CAMRQGDSPLHF,TGTGCCATGCGACAGGGGGATTCACCCCTCCACTTT
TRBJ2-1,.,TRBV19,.,CASSILDRDNEQFF,TGTGCCAGTAGTATTTTGGACCGGGATAATGAGCAGTTCTTC
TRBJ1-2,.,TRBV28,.,CASHWGGGGYTF,TGTGCCAGCCATTGGGGCGGGGGCGGCTACACCTTC
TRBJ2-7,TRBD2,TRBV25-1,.,CASRSTSGEIYEQYF,TGTGCCAGCAGATCGACTAGCGGGGAGATATACGAGCAGTACTTC
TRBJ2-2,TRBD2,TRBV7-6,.,CASTDSSGGTGELFF,TGTGCCAGCACGGATTCTAGCGGGGGCACCGGGGAGCTGTTTTTT
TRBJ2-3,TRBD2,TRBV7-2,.,CASSSGLVTDTQYF,TGTGCCAGCAGCTCGGGACTAGTAACAGATACGCAGTATTTT
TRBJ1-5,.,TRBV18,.,CASSPGRNQPQHF,TGTGCCAGCTCACCTGGGAGGAATCAGCCCCAGCATTTT
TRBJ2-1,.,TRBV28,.,CASSLEAGRNEQFF,TGTGCCAGCAGTTTGGAGGCCGGCCGGAATGAGCAGTTCTTC
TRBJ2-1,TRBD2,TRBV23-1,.,CASSPGVQRGYNEQFF,TGCGCCAGCAGTCCCGGCGTCCAGCGGGGCTACAATGAGCAGTTCTTC
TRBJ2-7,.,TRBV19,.,CASSMGSHGRSYEQYF,TGTGCCAGTAGTATGGGCTCCCACGGCCGCTCCTACGAGCAGTACTTC
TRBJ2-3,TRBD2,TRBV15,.,CATGTSGRASDTQYF,TGTGCCACCGGGACTAGCGGGAGGGCCTCAGATACGCAGTATTTT
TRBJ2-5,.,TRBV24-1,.,CATSSSLETQYF,TGTGCCACCAGTAGCTCCCTCGAGACCCAGTACTTC
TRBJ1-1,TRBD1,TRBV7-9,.,CASSPGQERINTEAFF,TGTGCCAGCAGCCCGGGACAGGAAAGGATAAACACTGAAGCTTTCTTT
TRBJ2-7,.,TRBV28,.,CASSYGGSSYEQYF,TGTGCCAGCAGCTACGGTGGTAGCTCCTACGAGCAGTACTTC